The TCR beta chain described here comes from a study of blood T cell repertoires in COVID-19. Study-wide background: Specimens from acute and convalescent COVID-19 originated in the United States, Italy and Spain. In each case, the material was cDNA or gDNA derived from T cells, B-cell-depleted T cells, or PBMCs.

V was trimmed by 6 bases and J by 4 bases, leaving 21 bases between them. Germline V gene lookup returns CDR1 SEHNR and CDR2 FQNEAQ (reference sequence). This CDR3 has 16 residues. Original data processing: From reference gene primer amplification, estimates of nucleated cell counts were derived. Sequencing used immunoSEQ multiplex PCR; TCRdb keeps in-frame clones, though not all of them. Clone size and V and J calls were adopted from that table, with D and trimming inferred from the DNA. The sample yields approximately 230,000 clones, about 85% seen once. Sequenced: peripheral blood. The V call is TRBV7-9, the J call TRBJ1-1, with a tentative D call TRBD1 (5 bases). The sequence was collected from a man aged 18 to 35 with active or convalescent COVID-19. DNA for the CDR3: TGTGCCAGCAGTTCATTTGTACAGGCCCTGGGCACTGAAGCTTTCTTT. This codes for CASSSFVQALGTEAFF.